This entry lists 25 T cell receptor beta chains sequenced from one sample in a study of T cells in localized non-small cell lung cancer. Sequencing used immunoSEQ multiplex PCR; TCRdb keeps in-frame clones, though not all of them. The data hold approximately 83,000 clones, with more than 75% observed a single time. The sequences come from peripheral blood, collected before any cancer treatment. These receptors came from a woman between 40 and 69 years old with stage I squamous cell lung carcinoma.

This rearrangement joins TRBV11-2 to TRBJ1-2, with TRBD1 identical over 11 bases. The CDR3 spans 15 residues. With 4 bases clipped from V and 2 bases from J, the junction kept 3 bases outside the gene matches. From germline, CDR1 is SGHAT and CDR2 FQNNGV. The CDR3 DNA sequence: TGTGCCAGCAGCTCCCGGGACAGGGGGAACTATGGCTACACCTTC. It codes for CASSSRDRGNYGYTF.

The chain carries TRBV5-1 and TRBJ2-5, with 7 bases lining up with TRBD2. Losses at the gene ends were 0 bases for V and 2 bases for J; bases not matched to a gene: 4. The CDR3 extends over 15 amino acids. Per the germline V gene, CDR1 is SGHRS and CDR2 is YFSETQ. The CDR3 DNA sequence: TGCGCCAGCAGCTTGGCCAGCGGGGTACAAGAGACCCAGTACTTC. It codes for CASSLASGVQETQYF.

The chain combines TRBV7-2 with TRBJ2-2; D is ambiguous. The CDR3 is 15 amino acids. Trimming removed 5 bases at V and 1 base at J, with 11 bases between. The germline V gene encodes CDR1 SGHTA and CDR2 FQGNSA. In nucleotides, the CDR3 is TGTGCCAGCAGCGCCTCTTTAGGGAACACCGGGGAGCTGTTTTTT. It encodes CASSASLGNTGELFF.

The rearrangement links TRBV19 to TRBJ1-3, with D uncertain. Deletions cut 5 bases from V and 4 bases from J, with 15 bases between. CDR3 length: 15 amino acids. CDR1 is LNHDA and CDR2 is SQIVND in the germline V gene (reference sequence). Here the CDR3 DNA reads TGTGCCAGTAGTCCCGGGGTTCAGACCGGAAACACCATATATTTT. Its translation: CASSPGVQTGNTIYF.

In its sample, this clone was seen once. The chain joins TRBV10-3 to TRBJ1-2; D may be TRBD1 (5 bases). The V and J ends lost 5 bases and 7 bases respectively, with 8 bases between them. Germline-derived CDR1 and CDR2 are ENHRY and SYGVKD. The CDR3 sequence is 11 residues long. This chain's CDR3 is CAISWGVGYTF. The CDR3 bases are TGTGCCATCAGTTGGGGGGTTGGCTACACCTTC.

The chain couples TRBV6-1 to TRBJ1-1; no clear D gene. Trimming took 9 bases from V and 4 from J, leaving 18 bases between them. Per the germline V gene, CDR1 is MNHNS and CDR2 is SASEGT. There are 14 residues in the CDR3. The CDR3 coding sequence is TGTGCCAGTTCAGGTCGTGTCCTGGCCACTGAAGCTTTCTTT. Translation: CASSGRVLATEAFF.

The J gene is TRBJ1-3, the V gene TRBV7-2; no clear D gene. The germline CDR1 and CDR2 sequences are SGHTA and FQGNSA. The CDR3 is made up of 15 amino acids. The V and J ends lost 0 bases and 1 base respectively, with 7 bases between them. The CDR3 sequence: CASSLAGFSGNTIYF. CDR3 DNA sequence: TGTGCCAGCAGCTTAGCGGGGTTTTCTGGAAACACCATATATTTT. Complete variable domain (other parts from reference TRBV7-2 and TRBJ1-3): GAGVSQSPSNKVTEKGKDVELRCDPISGHTALYWYRQSLGQGLEFLIYFQGNSAPDKSGLPSDRFSAERTGGSVSTLTIQRTQQEDSAVYLCASSLAGFSGNTIYFGEGSWLTVV.

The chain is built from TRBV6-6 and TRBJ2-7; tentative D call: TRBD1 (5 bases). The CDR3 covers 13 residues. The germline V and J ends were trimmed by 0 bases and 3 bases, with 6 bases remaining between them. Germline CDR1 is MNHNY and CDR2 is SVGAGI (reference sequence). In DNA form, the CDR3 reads TGTGCCAGCAGTTACTCGGACAACTACGAGCAGTACTTC. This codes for CASSYSDNYEQYF.

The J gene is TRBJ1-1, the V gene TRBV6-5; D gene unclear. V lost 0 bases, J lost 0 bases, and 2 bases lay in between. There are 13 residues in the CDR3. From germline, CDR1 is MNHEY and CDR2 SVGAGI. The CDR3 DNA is TGTGCCAGCAGTTACTCTATGAACACTGAAGCTTTCTTT. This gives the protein CASSYSMNTEAFF.

The CDR3 here is CASSLDGGNTGELFF. CDR3 in DNA: TGTGCCAGCAGCTTAGATGGAGGGAACACCGGGGAGCTGTTTTTT. V and J are TRBV11-3 and TRBJ2-2, with D perhaps TRBD2 (5 bases). CDR3 length: 15 amino acids. V was clipped by 0 bases and J by 1 base, with 6 bases between them. Germline-derived CDR1 and CDR2 are SGHNT and YENEEA.

The CDR3 loop is CASSRTGFTEAFF. The CDR3 nucleotides read TGTGCCAGCAGCCGGACAGGGTTCACTGAAGCTTTCTTT. This rearrangement joins TRBV28 to TRBJ1-1; 8 bases line up with TRBD1. The CDR3 is 13 amino acids. Trimming took 6 bases from V and 4 from J; bases not matched to a gene: 4. Looked up from germline, CDR1 is MDHEN and CDR2 is SYDVKM. The whole variable domain, remainder taken from reference TRBV28 and TRBJ1-1, is DVKVTQSSRYLVKRTGEKVFLECVQDMDHENMFWYRQDPGLGLRLIYFSYDVKMKEKGDIPEGYSVSREKKERFSLILESASTNQTSMYLCASSRTGFTEAFFGQGTRLTVV.

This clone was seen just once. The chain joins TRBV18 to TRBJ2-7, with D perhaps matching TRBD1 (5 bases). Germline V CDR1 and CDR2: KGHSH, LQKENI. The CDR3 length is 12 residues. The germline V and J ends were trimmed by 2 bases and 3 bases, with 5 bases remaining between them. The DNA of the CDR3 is TGTGCCAGCTCACCAACAGGCTACGAGCAGTACTTC. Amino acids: CASSPTGYEQYF.

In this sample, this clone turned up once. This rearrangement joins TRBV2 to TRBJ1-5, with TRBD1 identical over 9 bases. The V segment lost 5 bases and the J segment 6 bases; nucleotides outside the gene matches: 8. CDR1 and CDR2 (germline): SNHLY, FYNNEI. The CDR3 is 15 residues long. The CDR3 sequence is CASSQDRGGSQPQHF. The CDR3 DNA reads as TGTGCCAGCAGTCAGGACAGGGGAGGCAGTCAGCCCCAGCATTTT.

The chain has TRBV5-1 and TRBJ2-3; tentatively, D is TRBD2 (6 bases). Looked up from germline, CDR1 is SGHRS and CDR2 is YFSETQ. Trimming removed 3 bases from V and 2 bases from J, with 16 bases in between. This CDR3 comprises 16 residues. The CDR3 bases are TGCGCCAGCAGCTCAGGCGGGAACCCCTTCACAGATACGCAGTATTTT. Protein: CASSSGGNPFTDTQYF. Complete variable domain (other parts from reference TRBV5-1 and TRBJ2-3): KAGVTQTPRYLIKTRGQQVTLSCSPISGHRSVSWYQQTPGQGLQFLFEYFSETQRNKGNFPGRFSGRQFSNSRSEMNVSTLELGDSALYLCASSSGGNPFTDTQYFGPGTRLTVL.

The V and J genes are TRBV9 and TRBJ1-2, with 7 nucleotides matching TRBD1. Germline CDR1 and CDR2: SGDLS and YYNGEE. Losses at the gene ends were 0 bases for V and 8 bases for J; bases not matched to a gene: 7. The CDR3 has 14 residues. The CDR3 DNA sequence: TGTGCCAGCAGCGTAGCGGAACAGGGGCGCGGCTACACCTTC. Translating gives CASSVAEQGRGYTF.

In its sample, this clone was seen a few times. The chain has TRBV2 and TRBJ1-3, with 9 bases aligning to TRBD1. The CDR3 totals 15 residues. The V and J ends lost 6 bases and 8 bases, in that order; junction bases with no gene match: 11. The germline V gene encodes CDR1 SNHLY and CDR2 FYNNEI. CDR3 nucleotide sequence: TGTGCCAGCAGAGGAGGGACAGGGAGTATGTACACCATATATTTT. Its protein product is CASRGGTGSMYTIYF.

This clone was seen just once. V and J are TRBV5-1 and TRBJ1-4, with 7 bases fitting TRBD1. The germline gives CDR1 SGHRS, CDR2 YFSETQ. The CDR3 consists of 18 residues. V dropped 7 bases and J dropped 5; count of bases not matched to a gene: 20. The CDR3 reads CASRASGTARTNNEKLFF. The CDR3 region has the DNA TGCGCCAGCCGGGCCTCTGGGACAGCGAGGACTAACAATGAAAAACTGTTTTTT.

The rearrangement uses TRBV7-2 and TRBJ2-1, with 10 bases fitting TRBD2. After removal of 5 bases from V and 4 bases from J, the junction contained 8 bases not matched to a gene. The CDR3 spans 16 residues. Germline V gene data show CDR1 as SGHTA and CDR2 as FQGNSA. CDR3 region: CASSLVAGGVYNEQFF. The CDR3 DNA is TGTGCCAGCAGCCTCGTAGCGGGGGGAGTTTACAATGAGCAGTTCTTC.

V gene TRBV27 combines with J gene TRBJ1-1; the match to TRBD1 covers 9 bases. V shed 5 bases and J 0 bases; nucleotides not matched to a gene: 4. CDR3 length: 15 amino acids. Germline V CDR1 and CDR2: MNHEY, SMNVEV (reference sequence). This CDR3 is CASSLTGGLNTEAFF. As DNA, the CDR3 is TGTGCCAGCAGTCTCACAGGGGGCCTGAACACTGAAGCTTTCTTT.

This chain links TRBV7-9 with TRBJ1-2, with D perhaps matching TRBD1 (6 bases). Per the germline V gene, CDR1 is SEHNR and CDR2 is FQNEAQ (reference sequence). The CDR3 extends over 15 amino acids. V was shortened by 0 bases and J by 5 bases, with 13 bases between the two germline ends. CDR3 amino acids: CASSLAGRGYYGYTF. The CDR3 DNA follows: TGTGCCAGCAGCTTAGCTGGCAGGGGATATTATGGCTACACCTTC.

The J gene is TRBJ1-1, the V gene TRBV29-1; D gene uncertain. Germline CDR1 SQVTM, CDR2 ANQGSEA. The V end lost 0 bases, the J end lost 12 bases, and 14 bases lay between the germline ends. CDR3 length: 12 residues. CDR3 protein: CSVEDTSAIPFF. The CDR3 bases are TGCAGCGTTGAAGACACCTCGGCCATACCTTTCTTT.

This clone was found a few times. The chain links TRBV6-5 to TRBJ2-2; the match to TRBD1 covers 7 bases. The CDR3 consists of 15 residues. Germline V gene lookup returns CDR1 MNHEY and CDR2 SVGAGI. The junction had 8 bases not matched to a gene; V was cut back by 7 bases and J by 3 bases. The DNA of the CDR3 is TGTGCCAGCACCTCGGGACAGACCCACACCGGGGAGCTGTTTTTT. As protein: CASTSGQTHTGELFF.

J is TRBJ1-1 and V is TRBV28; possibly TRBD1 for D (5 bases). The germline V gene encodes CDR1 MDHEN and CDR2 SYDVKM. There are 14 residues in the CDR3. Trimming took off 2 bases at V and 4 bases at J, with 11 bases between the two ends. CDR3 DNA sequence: TGTGCCAGCAGTTTAGTACAGGCGGCCACTGAAGCTTTCTTT. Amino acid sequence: CASSLVQAATEAFF.

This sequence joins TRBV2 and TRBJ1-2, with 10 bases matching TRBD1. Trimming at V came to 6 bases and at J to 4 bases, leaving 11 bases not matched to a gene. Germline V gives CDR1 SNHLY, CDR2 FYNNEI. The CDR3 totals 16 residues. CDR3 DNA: TGTGCCAGCAGATCGGACAGGGGGACCTCGAGCTATGGCTACACCTTC. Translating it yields CASRSDRGTSSYGYTF.

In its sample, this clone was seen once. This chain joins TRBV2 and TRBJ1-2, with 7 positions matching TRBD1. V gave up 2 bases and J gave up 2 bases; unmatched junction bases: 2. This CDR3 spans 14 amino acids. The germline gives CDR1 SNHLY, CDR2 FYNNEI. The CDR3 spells CASSEKGANYGYTF. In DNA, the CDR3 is TGTGCCAGCAGTGAAAAGGGGGCAAACTATGGCTACACCTTC.